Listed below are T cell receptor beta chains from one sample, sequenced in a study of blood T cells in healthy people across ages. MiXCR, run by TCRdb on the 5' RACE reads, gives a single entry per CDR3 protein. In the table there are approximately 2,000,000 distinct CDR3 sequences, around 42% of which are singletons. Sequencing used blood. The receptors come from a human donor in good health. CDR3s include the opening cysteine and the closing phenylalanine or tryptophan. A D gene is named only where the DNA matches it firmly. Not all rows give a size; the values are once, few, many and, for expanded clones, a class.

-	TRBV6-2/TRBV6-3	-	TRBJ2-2	CASSSWTPGTGELFF	TGTGCCAGCAGTTCCTGGACACCGGGGACCGGGGAGCTGTTTTTT
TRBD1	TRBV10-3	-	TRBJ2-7	CAIGPGGTRGEQYF	TGTGCCATCGGGCCAGGGGGCACCCGTGGCGAGCAGTACTTC
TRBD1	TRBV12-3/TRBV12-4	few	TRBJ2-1	CANSLGRGINNEQFF	TGTGCCAACAGTTTGGGCAGGGGGATCAACAATGAGCAGTTCTTC
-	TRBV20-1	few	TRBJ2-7	CSAAKDISYEQYF	TGCAGTGCTGCTAAAGACATTTCCTACGAGCAGTACTTC
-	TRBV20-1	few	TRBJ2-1	CSARDPQGPQPDHNEQFF	TGCAGTGCTAGAGACCCACAGGGTCCCCAGCCGGACCACAATGAGCAGTTCTTC
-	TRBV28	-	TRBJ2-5	CASSLFGAKQYF	TGTGCCAGCAGTTTATTTGGGGCGAAGCAGTACTTC
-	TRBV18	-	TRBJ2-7	CASSSGPRRYEQYF	TGTGCCAGCTCCTCGGGGCCGAGACGCTACGAGCAGTACTTC
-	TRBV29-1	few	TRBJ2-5	CSVGLLLWGTQYF	TGCAGCGTTGGCTTGCTCCTTTGGGGGACCCAGTACTTC
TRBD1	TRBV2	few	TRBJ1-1	CASSGAGQANTEAFF	TGTGCCAGCAGTGGGGCGGGACAGGCGAACACTGAAGCTTTCTTT
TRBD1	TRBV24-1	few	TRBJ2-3	CATSDPGQAGDTQYF	TGTGCCACCAGTGACCCGGGACAGGCAGGAGATACGCAGTATTTT
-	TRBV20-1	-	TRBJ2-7	CSASPFYEQYF	TGCAGTGCTAGCCCTTTCTACGAGCAGTACTTC
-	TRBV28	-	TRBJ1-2	CASSFGPRAGGYTF	TGTGCCAGCAGCTTCGGACCCAGGGCGGGTGGCTACACCTTC
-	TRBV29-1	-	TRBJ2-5	CGVRTDRKETQYF	TGCGGCGTCCGTACTGACAGGAAAGAGACCCAGTACTTC
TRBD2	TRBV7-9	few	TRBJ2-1	CASSRMGLAGDNEQFF	TGTGCCAGCAGCCGAATGGGACTAGCGGGCGACAATGAGCAGTTCTTC
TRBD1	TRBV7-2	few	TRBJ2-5	CASSFGTGSPETQYF	TGTGCCAGCAGCTTTGGGACAGGGTCCCCAGAGACCCAGTACTTC
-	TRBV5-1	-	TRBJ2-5	CASSLAGIPQETQYF	TGCGCCAGCAGCTTGGCCGGGATCCCCCAAGAGACCCAGTACTTC
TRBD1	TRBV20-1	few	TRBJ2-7	CSAFRDSNEQYF	TGCAGTGCTTTCCGGGACAGCAACGAGCAGTACTTC
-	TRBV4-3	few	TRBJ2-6	CASSQSPPSGANVLTF	TGCGCCAGCAGCCAAAGTCCCCCTTCTGGGGCCAACGTCCTGACTTTC
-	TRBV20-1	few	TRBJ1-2	CSARQGYNYGYTF	TGCAGTGCTAGACAGGGTTACAACTATGGCTACACCTTC
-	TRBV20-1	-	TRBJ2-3	CSARDIDLAVGTQYF	TGCAGTGCTAGGGATATTGACTTGGCTGTCGGTACGCAGTATTTT
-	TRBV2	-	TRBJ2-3	CASTIPGTDTQYF	TGTGCCAGCACGATCCCAGGGACAGATACGCAGTATTTT
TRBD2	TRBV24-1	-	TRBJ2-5	CATSTSGYQETQYF	TGTGCCACCAGCACTAGCGGGTACCAAGAGACCCAGTACTTC
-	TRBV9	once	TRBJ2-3	CASSVEGYTDTQYF	TGTGCCAGCAGCGTAGAGGGGTACACAGATACGCAGTATTTT
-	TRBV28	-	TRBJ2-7	CASSLPSPPEQYF	TGTGCCAGCAGTTTACCCTCCCCACCCGAGCAGTACTTC
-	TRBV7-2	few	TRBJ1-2	CASSLASMSGYTF	TGTGCCAGCAGCTTAGCGTCCATGAGTGGCTACACCTTC
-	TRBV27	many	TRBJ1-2	CASGKGTNYGYTF	TGTGCCAGCGGCAAAGGGACCAACTATGGCTACACCTTC
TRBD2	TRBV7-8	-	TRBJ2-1	CASSNSKAGGPYNEQFF	TGTGCCAGCAGCAACTCGAAAGCGGGGGGCCCCTACAATGAGCAGTTCTTC
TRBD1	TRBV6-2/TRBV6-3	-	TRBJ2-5	CASNKGPGGQETQYF	TGTGCCAGCAATAAAGGGCCAGGGGGCCAAGAGACCCAGTACTTC
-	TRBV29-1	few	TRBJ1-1	CSVANGGNTEAFF	TGCAGCGTTGCCAACGGCGGGAACACTGAAGCTTTCTTT
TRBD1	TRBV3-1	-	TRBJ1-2	CASSQEIDREDGYTF	TGTGCCAGCAGCCAAGAAATCGACAGGGAGGATGGCTACACCTTC
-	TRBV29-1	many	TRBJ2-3	CSVERTDTQYF	TGCAGCGTTGAACGGACAGATACGCAGTATTTT
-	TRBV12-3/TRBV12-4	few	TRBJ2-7	CASSIGTYYEQYF	TGTGCCAGCAGTATCGGGACCTACTACGAGCAGTACTTC
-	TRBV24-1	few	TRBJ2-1	CATSDEQGYNEQFF	TGTGCCACCAGTGACGAACAGGGCTATAATGAGCAGTTCTTC
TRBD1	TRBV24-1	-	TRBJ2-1	CATRGNRGSRDNEQFF	TGTGCCACTCGGGGAAACAGGGGGTCGCGGGACAATGAGCAGTTCTTC
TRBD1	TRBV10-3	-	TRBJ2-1	CAISESTTGVRGQFF	TGTGCCATCAGTGAGTCAACGACAGGGGTAAGGGGGCAGTTCTTC
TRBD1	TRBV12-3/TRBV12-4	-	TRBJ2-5	CANSAGQGLGETQYF	TGTGCCAACAGTGCCGGACAGGGGTTGGGAGAGACCCAGTACTTC
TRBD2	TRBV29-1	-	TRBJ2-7	CSVEWEGYEQYF	TGCAGCGTTGAGTGGGAGGGGTATGAGCAGTACTTC
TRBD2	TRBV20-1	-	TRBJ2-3	CSAHRRGTGDTQYF	TGCAGTGCCCACCGGCGGGGGACCGGAGATACGCAGTATTTT
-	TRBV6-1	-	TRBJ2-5	CASSEGTGTKETQYF	TGTGCCAGCAGTGAAGGAACGGGGACAAAAGAGACCCAGTACTTC
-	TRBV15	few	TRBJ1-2	CATSRARSGVVNGYTF	TGTGCCACCAGCAGAGCCCGGTCAGGGGTAGTTAATGGCTACACCTTC
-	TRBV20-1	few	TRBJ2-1	CSARAPSGVRGQFF	TGCAGTGCTAGGGCCCCCAGTGGGGTCCGAGGGCAGTTCTTC
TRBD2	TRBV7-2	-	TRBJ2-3	CASSFNGGAKDTQYF	TGTGCCAGCAGCTTCAACGGGGGGGCCAAAGATACGCAGTATTTT
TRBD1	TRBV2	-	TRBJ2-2	CASSDNPGRTGRTGELFF	TGTGCCAGCAGTGATAACCCCGGGCGGACAGGGCGGACCGGGGAGCTGTTTTTT
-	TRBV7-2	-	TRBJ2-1	CASSVGPCNEQFF	TGTGCCAGCAGCGTAGGACCCTGCAATGAGCAGTTCTTC
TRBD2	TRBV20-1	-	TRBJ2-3	CSARDSERGGPHTQYF	TGCAGTGCTAGAGATTCCGAGCGGGGGGGCCCACATACGCAGTATTTT
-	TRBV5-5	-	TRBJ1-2	CASSFGSRGYTF	TGTGCCAGCAGCTTTGGGTCCCGCGGCTACACCTTC
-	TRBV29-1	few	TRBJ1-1	CSVAGLWVEAFF	TGCAGCGTTGCCGGGTTGTGGGTTGAAGCTTTCTTT
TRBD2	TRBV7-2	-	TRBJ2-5	CASSFPGLASQETQYF	TGTGCCAGCAGCTTCCCGGGACTAGCGTCCCAAGAGACCCAGTACTTC
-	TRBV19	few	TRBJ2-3	CASSIAAGSTDTQYF	TGTGCCAGTAGTATAGCGGCGGGGAGCACAGATACGCAGTATTTT
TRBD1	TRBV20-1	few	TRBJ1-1	CSARGPGQGNTEAFF	TGCAGTGCTAGGGGCCCGGGACAGGGCAACACTGAAGCTTTCTTT
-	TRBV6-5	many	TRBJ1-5	CASSATNQPQHF	TGTGCCAGCAGCGCCACAAATCAGCCCCAGCATTTT